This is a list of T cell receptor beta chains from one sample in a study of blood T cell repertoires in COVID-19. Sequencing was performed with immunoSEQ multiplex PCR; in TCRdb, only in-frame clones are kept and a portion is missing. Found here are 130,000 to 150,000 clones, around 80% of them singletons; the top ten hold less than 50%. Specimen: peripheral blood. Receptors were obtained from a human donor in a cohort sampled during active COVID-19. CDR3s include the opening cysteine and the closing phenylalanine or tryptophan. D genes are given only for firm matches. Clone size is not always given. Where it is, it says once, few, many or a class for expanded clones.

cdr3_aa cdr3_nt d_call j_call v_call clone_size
CASSQVRGTEAFF TGCGCCAGCAGCCAAGTACGGGGAACTGAAGCTTTCTTT . TRBJ1-1 TRBV4-3 few
CASRDRAGNEQFF TGTGCCAGCAGGGACAGGGCTGGCAATGAGCAGTTCTTC TRBD1 TRBJ2-1 TRBV2 .
CASSLAGSYGYTF TGTGCCAGCAGCTTGGCAGGCTCCTATGGCTACACCTTC . TRBJ1-2 TRBV5-5 .
CASSFSSNTEAFF TGTGCCAGCAGCTTTTCTTCGAACACTGAAGCTTTCTTT . TRBJ1-1 TRBV5-5 .
CASSQGLAGGVQFF TGTGCCAGCAGCCAGGGACTAGCGGGGGGGGTGCAGTTCTTC TRBD2 TRBJ2-1 TRBV7-2 .
CASTSAGGPQYEQYF TGTGCCAGCACCTCAGCGGGGGGTCCTCAATACGAGCAGTACTTC TRBD2 TRBJ2-7 TRBV6-5 .
CASSSAGGTQPQHF TGCGCCAGCAGTTCCGCGGGGGGCACTCAGCCCCAGCATTTT . TRBJ1-5 TRBV4-1 .
CASSVGLNEKLFF TGTGCCAGCAGCGTAGGTCTTAATGAAAAACTGTTTTTT . TRBJ1-4 TRBV9 once
CASSFGGDGQPQHF TGCGCCAGCAGTTTCGGGGGGGACGGTCAGCCCCAGCATTTT . TRBJ1-5 TRBV5-1 .
CASSIQGVGVNTEAFF TGTGCCAGTAGTATACAGGGCGTTGGAGTGAACACTGAAGCTTTCTTT . TRBJ1-1 TRBV19 few
CASSSNTEGYTF TGTGCCAGCAGCTCAAACACGGAGGGCTACACCTTC . TRBJ1-2 TRBV3-1/TRBV3-2 few
CASSPGTGKGYTF TGTGCCAGTAGCCCTGGGACAGGTAAAGGCTACACCTTC TRBD1 TRBJ1-2 TRBV19 .
CASSFGQNTEAFF TGTGCCAGCAGCTTTGGGCAGAACACTGAAGCTTTCTTT . TRBJ1-1 TRBV11-2 .
CASSISTSGATDTQYF TGTGCCAGTAGTATATCTACTAGCGGGGCCACAGATACGCAGTATTTT TRBD2 TRBJ2-3 TRBV19 .
CASSHPDSLKMNTEAFF TGTGCCAGCAGCCACCCGGACTCCCTCAAAATGAACACTGAAGCTTTCTTT . TRBJ1-1 TRBV21-1 .
CASSSGGDTQYF TGTGCCAGCAGCTCCGGGGGGGATACGCAGTATTTT TRBD2 TRBJ2-3 TRBV7-9 .
CASSVGTFSYEQYF TGTGCCAGCAGCGTCGGGACTTTCTCCTACGAGCAGTACTTC . TRBJ2-7 TRBV9 .
CAWTGTGRGYGYTF TGTGCCTGGACCGGGACAGGGAGAGGATATGGCTACACCTTC TRBD1 TRBJ1-2 TRBV30 .
CASSLSVGGGLPRGAYNEQFF TGTGCCAGCAGTTTATCAGTTGGCGGGGGCCTTCCGCGGGGGGCCTACAATGAGCAGTTCTTC TRBD2 TRBJ2-1 TRBV28 .
CASSMLAGGEETQYF TGTGCCAGTAGTATGCTCGCGGGGGGCGAAGAGACCCAGTACTTC TRBD2 TRBJ2-5 TRBV19 .
CASSPGPSYEQYF TGTGCCAGCTCACCGGGCCCATCCTACGAGCAGTACTTC . TRBJ2-7 TRBV18 .
CASSLTYEQYF TGTGCCAGCAGCCTAACCTACGAGCAGTACTTC . TRBJ2-7 TRBV5-5 .
CSVGARGDYGYTF TGCAGCGTTGGGGCCAGGGGAGACTATGGCTACACCTTC . TRBJ1-2 TRBV29-1 .
CASSQTGTSGTEAFF TGTGCCAGCAGCCAAACCGGGACTAGCGGGACTGAAGCTTTCTTT . TRBJ1-1 TRBV3-1/TRBV3-2 .
CASSAATGATYEQYF TGTGCCAGCAGTGCAGCGACAGGGGCTACCTACGAGCAGTACTTC TRBD1 TRBJ2-7 TRBV6-2/TRBV6-3 once
CAIKRDGPYGYTF TGTGCCATCAAGCGGGACGGACCCTATGGCTACACCTTC . TRBJ1-2 TRBV10-3 .
CASSSMTGGNEQFF TGTGCCAGCAGCTCCATGACAGGGGGAAATGAGCAGTTCTTC TRBD1 TRBJ2-1 TRBV7-8 .
CATLGTVGNSPLHF TGTGCCACCCTCGGGACAGTGGGGAATTCACCCCTCCACTTT TRBD1 TRBJ1-6 TRBV10-3 .
CASSLGLAGVGELFF TGTGCCAGCAGCTTGGGTCTAGCGGGGGTCGGGGAGCTGTTTTTT TRBD2 TRBJ2-2 TRBV11-2 .
CASSLQGTQPQHF TGTGCCAGCAGCCTACAGGGGACTCAGCCCCAGCATTTT TRBD1 TRBJ1-5 TRBV5-6 .
CASSPNGDTEAFF TGTGCCAGCAGCCCGAACGGAGACACTGAAGCTTTCTTT . TRBJ1-1 TRBV11-3 .
CASSIRGGHSYNEQFF TGTGCCAGTAGTATTCGGGGGGGTCATTCCTACAATGAGCAGTTCTTC TRBD2 TRBJ2-1 TRBV19 .
CASSFGGGSYEQYF TGTGCCAGCAGCTTTGGCGGGGGCTCCTACGAGCAGTACTTC TRBD2 TRBJ2-7 TRBV11-2 .
CASSPAGEEQYF TGTGCCAGCTCACCAGCGGGGGAGGAGCAGTACTTC TRBD2 TRBJ2-7 TRBV18 .
CASSQNPAGGTEAFF TGTGCCAGCAGCCAAAACCCCGCGGGGGGAACTGAAGCTTTCTTT . TRBJ1-1 TRBV3-1/TRBV3-2 .